This T cell receptor (beta chain) is from a study of cytomegalovirus exposure and HLA in healthy donors. In the PCR, 60 Vbeta and 13 Jbeta primers were used. The data were produced by immunoSEQ multiplex PCR, yet TCRdb's version contains in-frame clones alone and is incomplete. This table has 100,000 or so clones, over 65% appearing once. Trimming shortened V by 3 bases and J by 5 bases, and 14 bases separated the two germline ends. The CDR3 has 15 residues. CDR1 is SNHLY and CDR2 is FYNNEI in the germline V gene. As regards this clone: Its target is not known.

Whole-study results and caveats: An analysis done earlier found most TCR beta V segments productive about 87% or about 30% of the time. Presence/absence analysis assumed near-uniform sequencing depth across donors.

The gene calls are TRBV2 and TRBJ1-5, with D possibly matching TRBD1 (5 bases). This TCR was recovered from a female donor in good health and CMV-seronegative. Material: PBMCs. CDR3 in DNA: TGTGCCAGCAGTGAGGACGGGTCAGGGTATCAGCCCCAGCATTTT. It is translated as CASSEDGSGYQPQHF.